Listed below are T cell receptor beta chains from one sample, sequenced in a study of CD8 T cells in Susac syndrome. Via MiXCR, TCRdb re-called the immunoSEQ multiplex PCR reads, giving one row per CDR3 protein. The sample shows approximately 70,000 distinct CDR3 sequences, about 94% of them seen only once. Sequencing was performed on CD8+ T cells from PBMCs. Every receptor here comes from a human donor with multiple sclerosis. Both conserved end residues are part of each CDR3. Fields, in order: clone size, D gene, V gene, CDR3 length, J gene, CDR3 DNA, CDR3 protein. The D gene is left open where the match is weak. Not all rows give a size; the values are once, few, many and, for expanded clones, a class.

size: few
D: NA
V: TRBV5-6
length: 16
J: TRBJ2-7
DNA: TGTGCCAGCAGCACCGAGGCCGTGGACTACTCCTACGAGCAGTACTTC
CDR3: CASSTEAVDYSYEQYF

size: NA
D: TRBD1
V: TRBV4-1
length: 14
J: TRBJ2-5
DNA: TGCGCCAGCAGTTTGGACAGGGGGCAAGAGACCCAGTACTTC
CDR3: CASSLDRGQETQYF

size: NA
D: NA
V: TRBV24-1
length: 16
J: TRBJ2-7
DNA: TGTGCCACCAGTGATCCAAACAGGGAGAGCTCCTACGAGCAGTACTTC
CDR3: CATSDPNRESSYEQYF

size: NA
D: TRBD1
V: TRBV24-1
length: 13
J: TRBJ1-2
DNA: TGTGCCACCTCCTCCGGGACAGGCTATGGCTACACCTTC
CDR3: CATSSGTGYGYTF

size: NA
D: NA
V: TRBV3-1
length: 15
J: TRBJ1-5
DNA: TGTGCCAGCAGCCAAGTGGGGGCCGGCAATCAGCCCCAGCATTTT
CDR3: CASSQVGAGNQPQHF

size: NA
D: TRBD1
V: TRBV19
length: 15
J: TRBJ1-6
DNA: TGTGCCAGTAGCGGGACAGGGGTCTCGGACTCACCCCTCCACTTT
CDR3: CASSGTGVSDSPLHF

size: NA
D: NA
V: TRBV28
length: 13
J: TRBJ2-5
DNA: TGTGCCAGCAGTGTTAGCTTCGGGGAGACCCAGTACTTC
CDR3: CASSVSFGETQYF

size: NA
D: NA
V: TRBV14
length: 14
J: TRBJ2-5
DNA: TGTGCCAGCAGCCAACCCAGCTACCAAGAGACCCAGTACTTC
CDR3: CASSQPSYQETQYF

size: NA
D: NA
V: TRBV3-1
length: 15
J: TRBJ1-4
DNA: TGTGCCAGCAGCCAAGTGGAGGGACGTGAGGAAAAACTGTTTTTT
CDR3: CASSQVEGREEKLFF

size: NA
D: NA
V: TRBV19
length: 13
J: TRBJ2-1
DNA: TGTGCCAGTAAGTGGCAGATCTACAATGAGCAGTTCTTC
CDR3: CASKWQIYNEQFF

size: few
D: TRBD2
V: TRBV15
length: 15
J: TRBJ2-7
DNA: TGTGCCACCAGCAGCGCTGGACTAGCGGGAGACGAGCAGTACTTC
CDR3: CATSSAGLAGDEQYF

size: NA
D: NA
V: TRBV7-9
length: 15
J: TRBJ2-5
DNA: TGTGCCAGCGGCCCCGCGACCAGGGAAAACGAGACCCAGTACTTC
CDR3: CASGPATRENETQYF

size: NA
D: TRBD1
V: TRBV19
length: 15
J: TRBJ1-5
DNA: TGTGCCACCCTTAGCCAGGGGGCGAGCAATCAGCCCCAGCATTTT
CDR3: CATLSQGASNQPQHF

size: NA
D: NA
V: TRBV15
length: 13
J: TRBJ2-3
DNA: TGTGCCACCAGCAGAGCGGTCACAGATACGCAGTATTTT
CDR3: CATSRAVTDTQYF

size: once
D: NA
V: TRBV5-1
length: 17
J: TRBJ2-7
DNA: TGCGCCAGCAGCTTTCGTGCCGCTACCAGGGTCGGCCCCGAGCAGTACTTC
CDR3: CASSFRAATRVGPEQYF

size: NA
D: NA
V: TRBV29-1
length: 13
J: TRBJ2-3
DNA: TGCAGCGGGGACACGGGAGTGCGAGATACGCAGTATTTT
CDR3: CSGDTGVRDTQYF

size: NA
D: NA
V: TRBV30
length: 16
J: TRBJ2-3
DNA: TGTGCCTGGAGTGGGATAGGAGGCAGCTACACAGATACGCAGTATTTT
CDR3: CAWSGIGGSYTDTQYF

size: once
D: TRBD2
V: TRBV29-1
length: 16
J: TRBJ2-3
DNA: TGCAGCGTTGAGGGACTAGCGGGAGGACCCACAGATACGCAGTATTTT
CDR3: CSVEGLAGGPTDTQYF

size: NA
D: TRBD2
V: TRBV7-2
length: 16
J: TRBJ2-3
DNA: TGTGCCAGCAGCTTGTTTTCTAGCGGGGGAACAGATACGCAGTATTTT
CDR3: CASSLFSSGGTDTQYF

size: NA
D: NA
V: TRBV4-1
length: 14
J: TRBJ2-1
DNA: TGCGCCAGCAGCCAGGTGGGAGAATACAATGAGCAGTTCTTC
CDR3: CASSQVGEYNEQFF

size: NA
D: TRBD2
V: TRBV4-2
length: 15
J: TRBJ2-7
DNA: TGTGCCAGCAGCCAAGGGGCTAGCGGGACGACCGAGCAGTACTTC
CDR3: CASSQGASGTTEQYF

size: NA
D: NA
V: TRBV5-4
length: 14
J: TRBJ1-6
DNA: TGTGCCAGCAGCCTCCGGGATGGGGATTCACCCCTCCACTTT
CDR3: CASSLRDGDSPLHF

size: NA
D: NA
V: TRBV20-1
length: 13
J: TRBJ2-1
DNA: TGCAGTGACGGGGGTTCAAGGACCGGTGAGCAGTTCTTC
CDR3: CSDGGSRTGEQFF

size: NA
D: NA
V: TRBV30
length: 13
J: TRBJ2-1
DNA: TGTGCCTGGAGTCGGACTGCCTACAATGAGCAGTTCTTC
CDR3: CAWSRTAYNEQFF

size: NA
D: NA
V: TRBV28
length: 14
J: TRBJ2-3
DNA: TGTGCCAGCAGTTTAAACGGAAACACAGATACGCAGTATTTT
CDR3: CASSLNGNTDTQYF

size: NA
D: NA
V: TRBV12-3/TRBV12-4
length: 15
J: TRBJ2-3
DNA: TGTGCCAGCAGTCCACTACAGGAATACACAGATACGCAGTATTTT
CDR3: CASSPLQEYTDTQYF

size: NA
D: TRBD2
V: TRBV20-1
length: 16
J: TRBJ2-1
DNA: TGCAGTGCTAGAGATTGGCCAGCGGGGCCCTACAATGAGCAGTTCTTC
CDR3: CSARDWPAGPYNEQFF

size: NA
D: TRBD1
V: TRBV29-1
length: 12
J: TRBJ1-2
DNA: TGCAGCGTTGAGTTACAGGGGCATGGCTACACCTTC
CDR3: CSVELQGHGYTF

size: NA
D: TRBD1
V: TRBV7-9
length: 15
J: TRBJ2-7
DNA: TGTGCCAGCAGCTTACTTCCCGGACAGGACTACGAGCAGTACTTC
CDR3: CASSLLPGQDYEQYF

size: NA
D: NA
V: TRBV28
length: 15
J: TRBJ2-7
DNA: TGTGCCAGCAGTTTATCCGGGCAGGGCGACTACGAGCAGTACTTC
CDR3: CASSLSGQGDYEQYF

size: NA
D: TRBD2
V: TRBV27
length: 15
J: TRBJ2-2
DNA: TGTGCCAGCAGTTTGCCTAGCGGCAACACCGGGGAGCTGTTTTTT
CDR3: CASSLPSGNTGELFF

size: NA
D: TRBD1
V: TRBV3-1
length: 14
J: TRBJ2-5
DNA: TGTGCCAGCAGCGCGGGACAGGGGAGGGAGACCCAGTACTTC
CDR3: CASSAGQGRETQYF